The sequence of this T cell receptor (beta chain) was determined in a study of blood T cell repertoires in COVID-19. Overall study context: The United States, Italy and Spain provided the acute and convalescent COVID-19 samples. From T cells, B-cell-depleted T cells, or PBMCs came the material, which was cDNA or gDNA.

As processed by the authors: Reference gene primers were amplified, and this amplification served to estimate nucleated cell counts. Sequenced by immunoSEQ multiplex PCR; TCRdb stores in-frame clones only, minus some. D and trimming were read from the DNA, whereas the V and J calls and clone size are those reported in that table. The table lists just under 350,000 clones, around 83% of them singletons. Specimen: peripheral blood. The receptor was derived from a man aged 30 to 45 with active or convalescent COVID-19.

CDR3 residues: CASSPRQKQFF. CDR3 coding DNA: TGTGCCAGCAGTCCACGACAGAAGCAGTTCTTC. The rearrangement links TRBV12-3 or TRBV12-4 to TRBJ2-1; D possibly corresponds to TRBD1 (5 bases). This CDR3 has 11 amino acids. V was trimmed by 5 bases and J by 11 bases, leaving 10 bases between them.